Listed here are 2 T cell receptor beta chains from one sample, sequenced in a study of T cells in Graves' hyperthyroidism and ophthalmopathy. Amplification of TCR beta CDR3 regions used RNA as the template. An initial round of RT-PCR targeting the TCR CDR3 relied on the HTBI primer set. TCRdb independently ran MiXCR on the multiplex PCR reads; one entry per CDR3 protein. Of hundreds of thousands of distinct CDR3 sequences in the sample, about a sixth were seen once. Sequencing was carried out using blood. The source of these receptors is a young woman with Graves' ophthalmopathy.

This clonotype was detected many times. The chain carries TRBV19 and TRBJ2-1; tentative D call: TRBD1 (6 bases). Germline CDR1 is LNHDA and CDR2 is SQIVND (reference sequence). The CDR3 length is 13 residues. V was cut by 5 bases and J by 3 bases, with 8 bases left in between. The CDR3 loop is CASSRDIYNEQFF. The CDR3 DNA reads TGTGCCAGTAGTCGGGACATCTACAATGAGCAGTTCTTC.

This clonotype occurred many times. This chain uses TRBV6-2 or TRBV6-3 with TRBJ2-7, with TRBD1 matching 10 bases. V lost 0 bases and J lost 2; bases outside the gene matches: 4. Germline V gives CDR1 MNHEY, CDR2 SVGEGT. The CDR3 is made up of 16 amino acids. The chain's CDR3 is CASSYSTGTGAYEQYF. The DNA for the CDR3 is TGTGCCAGCAGTTACTCGACCGGGACAGGGGCCTACGAGCAGTACTTC.